Sequencing of this T cell receptor (beta chain) was carried out in a study of T cell responses to AZD1222 COVID-19 vaccine. Study-wide results and limits: Within unmutated variant regions lay the reported targets of nearly half of spike-specific TCRs.

Trimming took off 7 bases at V and 7 bases at J, with 20 bases between the two ends. Germline loops: CDR1 SNHLY, CDR2 FYNNEI. CDR3 length: 14 amino acids. This clone was seen only a few times. Its antigen is currently unknown. Sequenced by immunoSEQ multiplex PCR; TCRdb stores in-frame clones only, minus some. The sample holds roughly 92,000 clones, roughly nine tenths seen once. This clonotype was sampled from an adult who received the AZD1222 COVID-19 vaccine. The V call is TRBV2, the J call TRBJ2-7; maybe TRBD2 (6 bases). Sequences were derived from peripheral blood, sampled 28 days after the second AZD1222 dose. The CDR3 here is CASKVAGSASEQYF. The CDR3 bases are TGTGCCAGCAAGGTGGCGGGGTCCGCTTCAGAGCAGTACTTC.